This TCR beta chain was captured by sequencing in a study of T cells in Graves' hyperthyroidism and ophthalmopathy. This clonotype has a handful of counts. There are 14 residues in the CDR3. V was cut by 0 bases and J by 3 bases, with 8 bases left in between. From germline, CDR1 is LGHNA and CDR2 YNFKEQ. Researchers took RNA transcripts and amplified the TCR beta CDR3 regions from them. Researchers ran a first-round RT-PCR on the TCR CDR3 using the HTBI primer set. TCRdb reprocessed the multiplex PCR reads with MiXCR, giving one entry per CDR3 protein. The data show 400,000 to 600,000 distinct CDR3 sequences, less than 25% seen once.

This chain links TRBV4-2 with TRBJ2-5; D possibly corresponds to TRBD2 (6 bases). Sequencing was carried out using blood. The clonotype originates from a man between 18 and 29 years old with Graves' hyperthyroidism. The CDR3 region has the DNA TGTGCCAGCAGCCAAGATGGCGGGGAAGAGACCCAGTACTTC. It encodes CASSQDGGEETQYF.